One sample yielded the 12 T cell receptor beta chains listed below, sequenced in a study of identical twins. From the 5' RACE reads, TCRdb called clonotypes with MiXCR, one entry per CDR3 protein. This table holds 570,000 or so distinct CDR3 sequences, 9.6% found once. These data were also reused for a study on yellow fever vaccine responses in identical twins.

The sequenced sample was PBMCs. All receptors derive from a young woman in good health.

This clonotype was found many times. The V gene is TRBV5-5, the J gene TRBJ2-1; a weak D match, TRBD1 (6 bases). The CDR3 totals 17 residues. Trimming shortened V by 4 bases and J by 0 bases, and 17 bases separated the two germline ends. Germline V lookup: CDR1 SGHKS, CDR2 YYEKEE (reference sequence). Here the CDR3 DNA reads TGTGCCAGCAGCGTCACAGGGCAAGGGAGCTCCTACAATGAGCAGTTCTTC. Its translation: CASSVTGQGSSYNEQFF.

The chain couples TRBV2 to TRBJ2-1, with TRBD1 matching 8 bases. Germline CDR1 is SNHLY and CDR2 is FYNNEI. The CDR3 runs 14 residues. V shed 6 bases and J 9 bases; nucleotides not matched to a gene: 10. This CDR3 reads CASRDDRGPGEQFF. DNA of the CDR3: TGTGCCAGCAGGGACGACAGGGGACCCGGTGAGCAGTTCTTC.

This clonotype was detected many times. CDR3 sequence (DNA): TGTGCCACCAGCTTACTAGCGGGGGGAATAACAGATACGCAGTATTTT. Amino acids: CATSLLAGGITDTQYF. The chain uses TRBV15 and TRBJ2-3; 12 bases match TRBD2. The CDR3 extends over 16 amino acids. The V gene's germline CDR1 is LNHNV and CDR2 YYDKDF (reference sequence). V was pared by 5 bases and J by 3 bases, with 6 bases of the junction left unmatched.

V and J are TRBV11-2 and TRBJ2-1; a possible D gene is TRBD2 (6 bases). CDR1 is SGHAT and CDR2 is FQNNGV in the germline V gene. CDR3 size: 17 residues. The V and J ends lost 5 bases and 8 bases respectively, with 25 bases between them. The CDR3 DNA is TGTGCCAGCAGCGGAGCCCTTGGAGGGGACGAGTCCGATGAGCAGTTCTTC. Translation: CASSGALGGDESDEQFF.

This clonotype was found many times. The chain has TRBV19 and TRBJ1-2; 8 bases match TRBD1. CDR1 and CDR2 (germline): LNHDA, SQIVND (reference sequence). The junction had 3 bases not matched to a gene; V was cut back by 4 bases and J by 8 bases. This CDR3 has 12 residues. Written as DNA, the CDR3 is TGTGCCAGTAGTAGAGGGACAGGAGGCTACACCTTC. Encoded protein: CASSRGTGGYTF.

This clonotype was detected ten times or more. The CDR3 is CASTLLGGSEAFF. The CDR3 coding sequence is TGTGCCAGCACCCTTTTAGGTGGCAGTGAAGCTTTCTTT. The rearrangement joins TRBV12-3 or TRBV12-4 to TRBJ1-1; D unclear. The V gene lost 7 bases and the J gene lost 7 bases, with 16 bases spanning the gap. CDR3 length: 13 residues.

The chain employs TRBV5-6 and TRBJ2-2; 9 nucleotides agree with TRBD1. With V trimmed by 5 bases and J by 5 bases, 7 bases remained unmatched. CDR3 length: 15 amino acids. Germline V gives CDR1 SGHDT, CDR2 YYEEEE. The CDR3 DNA reads TGTGCCAGCAGACGGGACAGGGTTGTTACCGGGGAGCTGTTTTTT. This translates into CASRRDRVVTGELFF.

In its sample, this clonotype was seen many times. The chain joins TRBV6-5 to TRBJ2-5, with D unclear. Trimming cost V 0 bases and J 2 bases, with 4 bases left between them. The CDR3 loop spans 13 amino acids. Germline V lookup: CDR1 MNHEY, CDR2 SVGAGI. Here the CDR3 reads CASSYSSQETQYF. The CDR3 nucleotides read TGTGCCAGCAGTTACTCGTCTCAAGAGACCCAGTACTTC.

The rearrangement joins TRBV2 to TRBJ2-5; 13 bases are a match to TRBD2. Trimming cost V 1 base and J 1 base; bases outside gene matches: 6. Germline values: CDR1 SNHLY, CDR2 FYNNEI. The length of the CDR3 is 18 residues. In DNA, the CDR3 is TGTGCCAGCAGTGAAGGCAGACTAGCGGGGGGCCTCCAAGAGACCCAGTACTTC. It is translated as CASSEGRLAGGLQETQYF.

This clonotype was observed many times. The CDR3 region has the DNA TGTGCCAGCAGTTACTCGAGGAGCGGGGGACACGGAGATACGCAGTATTTT. As protein: CASSYSRSGGHGDTQYF. The rearrangement joins TRBV6-5 to TRBJ2-3, with 8 positions matching TRBD2. This CDR3 has 17 residues. Per the germline V gene, CDR1 is MNHEY and CDR2 is SVGAGI. The junction had 10 bases not matched to a gene; V was cut back by 0 bases and J by 5 bases.

This clonotype was counted a few times. V and J are TRBV29-1 and TRBJ2-1; 7 bases map to TRBD2. The CDR3 runs 16 residues. V gave up 3 bases and J gave up 2 bases; unmatched junction bases: 10. Germline assignment: CDR1 SQVTM and CDR2 ANQGSEA. The CDR3 DNA reads as TGCAGCGTTGAGGGGGGGAGCGGGTTCACCTACAATGAGCAGTTCTTC. It specifies CSVEGGSGFTYNEQFF.

The chain recombines TRBV4-3 with TRBJ2-3, with 7 bases that match TRBD1. Germline trimming cut 0 bases from V and 3 bases from J; bases unmatched to any gene: 12. The CDR3 is 18 amino acids. Germline CDR1 reads LGHNA; CDR2 reads YSLEER. CDR3 sequence: CASSQDRDSHDGTDTQYF. The CDR3 DNA is TGCGCCAGCAGCCAAGATCGGGACAGCCACGACGGGACAGATACGCAGTATTTT.